The clone carrying this TCR beta chain has ten or more counts. Axillary draining lymph nodes of breast cancer patients supplied the node samples. The CDR3 runs to 15 residues. Trimming cost V 1 base and J 2 bases, with 9 bases left between them. Germline CDR1 is WSHSY and CDR2 is SAAADI. TCRdb fed the multiplex PCR reads into MiXCR, producing one record per CDR3 protein. The table has around 250,000 distinct CDR3 sequences, less than 35% seen once. These data belong to a study of breast tumors, draining lymph nodes, adjacent tissues. The receptor's source is a female donor with breast cancer. Some clones in this sample may be carry-over from other donors' samples. The sequenced material came from axillary lymph node tissue. The chain uses TRBV10-2 and TRBJ1-3; the D gene is possibly TRBD1 (6 bases). The CDR3 sequence is CASSEYRAAGNTIYF. The CDR3 DNA reads as TGCGCCAGCAGTGAGTACAGGGCGGCTGGAAACACCATATATTTT.